The 17 T cell receptor beta chains presented below share a single source sample, sequenced in a study of blood T cells in healthy people across ages. For the second PCR, which ran for roughly 7 to 11 cycles, a sample-barcoded 5' primer and a J-beta primer mix were used. TCRdb analysed the 5' RACE reads with MiXCR anew, one entry per CDR3 protein. The sample includes about 1.7 million distinct CDR3 sequences, 28% of them seen just once. The sample comprised blood. The receptors shown here come from a young woman in good health.

The chain joins TRBV20-1 to TRBJ1-4, with D perhaps TRBD1 (5 bases). Germline V CDR1 and CDR2: DFQATT, SNEGSKA (reference sequence). The CDR3 runs 14 residues. The V end lost 3 bases, the J end lost 7 bases, and 15 bases lay between the germline ends. The CDR3 region is CSASRWGRREKLFF. The CDR3 DNA reads TGCAGTGCTAGTAGGTGGGGGAGACGTGAAAAACTGTTTTTT.

The chain recombines TRBV7-9 with TRBJ2-1, with D tentatively TRBD2 (6 bases). This CDR3 has 13 residues. The germline CDR1 and CDR2 sequences are SEHNR and FQNEAQ (reference sequence). Trimming cost V 4 bases and J 8 bases, with 12 bases left between them. CDR3 DNA: TGTGCCAGCAGCTCCACAAGGGAGGATGAGCAGTTCTTC. It specifies CASSSTREDEQFF.

In its sample, this clonotype was seen a few times. The junction differs from germline at one of its ends, possibly a read error. J is TRBJ2-7 and V is TRBV2, with D uncertain. The CDR3 length is 14 residues. The V gene's germline CDR1 is SNHLY and CDR2 FYNNEI. CDR3 nucleotides: TGTGCCAGCAGTGAAAAAATTGGGTCCTCCGAGCAGTACTTC. Amino acids: CASSEKIGSSEQYF.

This clonotype has a handful of counts. The chain employs TRBV6-2 or TRBV6-3 and TRBJ1-1, with 7 bases identical to TRBD1. The CDR3 runs to 14 residues. V lost 9 bases, J lost 1 base, and 8 bases stayed unmatched. CDR1 is MNHEY, CDR2 SVGEGT, per germline. The CDR3 DNA reads as TGTGCCAGTGCACAGGGGATAGAGAACACTGAAGCTTTCTTT. Encoded protein: CASAQGIENTEAFF.

This clonotype was seen many times. The chain employs TRBV15 and TRBJ2-4; 7 bases fit TRBD1. Germline V gene sequence: CDR1 LNHNV, CDR2 YYDKDF (reference sequence). The CDR3 length is 15 residues. With 1 base clipped from V and 5 bases from J, the junction kept 5 bases outside the gene matches. The CDR3 sequence: CATSRGQGDQNIQYF. The CDR3 DNA follows: TGTGCCACCAGCAGAGGGCAGGGGGACCAAAACATTCAGTACTTC.

J is TRBJ1-2 and V is TRBV14, with D perhaps TRBD1 (6 bases). The germline V gene has CDR1 SGHDN and CDR2 FVKESK. The CDR3 consists of 15 residues. Trimming shortened V by 4 bases and J by 8 bases, and 20 bases separated the two germline ends. This CDR3 reads CASSLYDGQFRGYTF. As DNA, the CDR3 is TGTGCCAGCAGCCTGTATGATGGACAGTTCCGGGGCTACACCTTC.

This clonotype was counted only a few times. One junction end does not reproduce the germline sequence, and a read error may be involved. This rearrangement joins TRBV6-6 to TRBJ2-7; D may be TRBD1 or TRBD2 (5 bases each). The CDR3 extends over 14 amino acids. Germline V CDR1 and CDR2: MNHNY, SVGAGI (reference sequence). The CDR3 DNA is TGTGCCAGCAAAGGGGACGGTAGCTCCTACAAGCAGTACTTC. This sequence encodes CASKGDGSSYKQYF.

In its sample, this clonotype was seen many times. The V call is TRBV6-1, the J call TRBJ2-7, with 7 bases aligning to TRBD1. The CDR3 extends over 15 amino acids. Germline-derived CDR1 and CDR2 are MNHNS and SASEGT. The junction had 6 bases not matched to a gene; V was cut back by 4 bases and J by 0 bases. Written as DNA, the CDR3 is TGTGCCAGCAGTGTGGACAGGATCAGCTCCTACGAGCAGTACTTC. Its translation is CASSVDRISSYEQYF.

The table lists this clonotype with a few counts. The chain employs TRBV5-1 and TRBJ2-3; TRBD1 matches 7 bases. CDR1 is SGHRS, CDR2 YFSETQ, per germline. CDR3 length: 16 residues. The ends lost 2 bases at V and 2 bases at J; junction bases unmatched: 8. CDR3 nucleotide sequence: TGCGCCAGCAGCTTTACGGGACAGCCATTCACAGATACGCAGTATTTT. The encoded protein is CASSFTGQPFTDTQYF.

This clonotype was detected only a few times. This chain uses TRBV4-1 with TRBJ2-5; either TRBD1 or TRBD2 may supply D (7 bases each). Trimming pared 2 bases from V and 4 bases from J, leaving 17 bases between. Germline V CDR1 and CDR2: MGHRA, YSYEKL. The CDR3 is 16 amino acids. As DNA, the CDR3 is TGCGCCAGCAGCCAACCCGGGCAGGGGGAGGGAGAGACCCAGTACTTC. It translates to CASSQPGQGEGETQYF.

There are a few counts of this clonotype. The rearrangement uses TRBV7-7 and TRBJ2-5; a possible D gene is TRBD2 (6 bases). V dropped 2 bases and J dropped 3 bases, with 13 bases sitting between them. Germline values: CDR1 SSHAT, CDR2 FNYEAQ (reference sequence). CDR3 length: 15 residues. The CDR3 nucleotides read TGTGCCAGCAGCTTATGGGGGGTTGGGGAAGAGACCCAGTACTTC. The encoded protein is CASSLWGVGEETQYF.

The V gene is TRBV2, the J gene TRBJ2-5; TRBD2 matches at 12 bases. The CDR3 totals 15 residues. V gave up 4 bases and J gave up 9 bases; unmatched junction bases: 9. CDR1 SNHLY and CDR2 FYNNEI come from the germline V gene. DNA of the CDR3: TGTGCCAGCAGTGCTGCGGGACTAGCGGGCACCCCCCAGTACTTC. Residues: CASSAAGLAGTPQYF.

This clonotype has at least ten counts. J is TRBJ2-6 and V is TRBV5-1, with D unresolved. V lost 6 bases to trimming and J lost 0 bases, with 4 bases between them. The CDR3 length is 13 residues. Looked up from germline, CDR1 is SGHRS and CDR2 is YFSETQ. CDR3 region: CASKPSGANVLTF. The DNA for the CDR3 is TGCGCCAGCAAACCCTCTGGGGCCAACGTCCTGACTTTC. Together with reference TRBV5-1 and TRBJ2-6, the CDR3 gives the full variable domain: KAGVTQTPRYLIKTRGQQVTLSCSPISGHRSVSWYQQTPGQGLQFLFEYFSETQRNKGNFPGRFSGRQFSNSRSEMNVSTLELGDSALYLCASKPSGANVLTFGAGSRLTVL.

The V call is TRBV4-1, the J call TRBJ1-1; TRBD1 matches 8 bases. Losses at the gene ends were 0 bases for V and 7 bases for J; bases not matched to a gene: 4. Germline V CDR1 and CDR2: MGHRA, YSYEKL. This CDR3 contains 14 residues. CDR3 in amino acids: CASSQDRTGNEAFF. CDR3 nucleotides: TGCGCCAGCAGCCAAGATAGGACAGGGAATGAAGCTTTCTTT.

V and J are TRBV3-1 and TRBJ2-1; D possibly corresponds to TRBD1 (7 bases). Trimming removed 5 bases from V and 16 bases from J, with 15 bases in between. The CDR3 is made up of 11 amino acids. Germline V gene data show CDR1 as LGHDT and CDR2 as YNNKEL (reference sequence). The CDR3 sequence is CASSAQGGHFF. The CDR3 nucleotides are TGTGCCAGCAGCGCCCAGGGGGGCCACTTCTTC.

The chain links TRBV3-1 to TRBJ2-7, with D uncertain. Germline CDR1 LGHDT, CDR2 YNNKEL (reference sequence). This CDR3 spans 14 amino acids. V was shortened by 1 base and J by 2 bases, with 9 bases between the two germline ends. CDR3 nucleotides: TGTGCCAGCAGCCAAGGAAGGAGTGCCTACGAGCAGTACTTC. This encodes CASSQGRSAYEQYF.

This clonotype was counted many times. Mismatch with germline at one junction end may stem from a read error. V is TRBV4-3 and J is TRBJ2-1; D remains ambiguous. The CDR3 runs 15 residues. Germline loops: CDR1 LGHNA, CDR2 YSLEER. CDR3: CASSQDLGTYNEQFF. DNA of the CDR3: TGTGCCAGCAGCCAAGATCTCGGTACCTACAATGAGCAGTTCTTC.